Presented here are 21 T cell receptor beta chains from one specimen sequenced in a study of early T cells in non-severe SARS-CoV-2 infection. Via MiXCR, TCRdb re-called the 5' RACE reads, giving one row per CDR3 protein. The sample has 65,000 to 70,000 distinct CDR3 sequences, more than 10% seen once; the top ten hold approximately 1.7%. Sequences were obtained from whole blood. These receptors were collected from an adult who was a healthcare worker with PCR-confirmed SARS-CoV-2 infection or an uninfected control (not recorded which).

Many counts were recorded for this clonotype. The chain is built from TRBV20-1 and TRBJ2-3, with 13 bases lining up with TRBD2. J was trimmed by 2 bases and V by 0 bases; bases with no gene match: 2. Germline V gene data show CDR1 as DFQATT and CDR2 as SNEGSKA (reference sequence). The CDR3 totals 16 residues. CDR3 loop: CSARDGLAGDTDTQYF. Here the CDR3 DNA reads TGCAGTGCTAGAGATGGACTAGCGGGGGACACAGATACGCAGTATTTT.

This chain joins TRBV6-2 or TRBV6-3 and TRBJ1-1, with a tentative D call TRBD1 (5 bases). The germline V gene has CDR1 MNHEY and CDR2 SVGEGT. The V and J ends lost 2 bases and 1 base respectively, with 8 bases between them. The CDR3 is 14 amino acids. CDR3 sequence (DNA): TGTGCCAGCAGTTACGCCAGGGAGAACACTGAAGCTTTCTTT. This codes for CASSYARENTEAFF.

This chain joins TRBV18 and TRBJ2-3; D is unresolved. Germline V lookup: CDR1 KGHSH, CDR2 LQKENI. CDR3 size: 16 residues. Trimming took off 1 base at V and 2 bases at J, with 13 bases between the two ends. CDR3 sequence: CASSPLQESYTDTQYF. The CDR3 DNA is TGTGCCAGCTCACCACTGCAGGAATCATACACAGATACGCAGTATTTT.

The chain couples TRBV7-2 to TRBJ1-1, with a weak D call TRBD1 (5 bases). Germline CDR1 SGHTA, CDR2 FQGNSA. Trimming cost V 1 base and J 5 bases, with 11 bases left between them. This CDR3 contains 14 residues. CDR3 sequence: CASSLVMGRTEAFF. DNA for the CDR3: TGTGCCAGCAGCTTAGTTATGGGGCGAACTGAAGCTTTCTTT.

With respect to this clonotype: A clone one base away is much larger, so this may be a read error. The genes are TRBV11-2 and TRBJ2-5, with D possibly matching TRBD2 (5 bases). In germline, CDR1 is SGHAT, CDR2 FQNNGV. The CDR3 extends over 15 amino acids. The CDR3 sequence: CTSAKRAAPQETQYF. The CDR3 nucleotides read TGTACCAGCGCCAAGAGGGCAGCGCCCCAGGAGACCCAGTACTTC.

This clonotype was observed a handful of times. The chain employs TRBV29-1 and TRBJ2-3; 7 positions match TRBD2. V lost 6 bases, J lost 14 bases, and 8 bases stayed unmatched. Germline V lookup: CDR1 SQVTM, CDR2 ANQGSEA. The length of the CDR3 is 10 residues. CDR3 sequence: CSVELGLSYF. The CDR3 bases are TGCAGCGTCGAACTGGGACTATCGTATTTT.

At least ten counts were recorded for this clonotype. The chain is built from TRBV2 and TRBJ1-2; D unresolved. This CDR3 comprises 14 residues. Between the trimmed V and J ends, which lost 8 bases and 0 bases, there was a span of 13 bases. Germline-derived CDR1 and CDR2 are SNHLY and FYNNEI. This chain's CDR3 is CASARLGANYGYTF. The CDR3 region has the DNA TGTGCCAGCGCCCGACTAGGAGCTAACTATGGCTACACCTTC.

This rearrangement joins TRBV3-1 to TRBJ1-3; the D is unclear. CDR3 size: 13 residues. Germline V lookup: CDR1 LGHDT, CDR2 YNNKEL (reference sequence). The V end lost 2 bases, the J end lost 7 bases, and 9 bases lay between the germline ends. The CDR3 sequence is CASSQPLLNTIYF. The CDR3 DNA sequence: TGTGCCAGCAGCCAACCCCTCTTGAACACCATATATTTT.

This clonotype has only a few counts. CDR3 loop: CASSVGQGLWHTEAFF. The CDR3, as DNA: TGTGCCAGCAGCGTCGGACAGGGGTTGTGGCACACTGAAGCTTTCTTT. The V gene is TRBV9, the J gene TRBJ1-1; 9 bases match TRBD1. The CDR3 is 16 residues long. The V gene end was trimmed by 2 bases and the J gene end by 3 bases; junction bases not matched to a gene: 8. CDR1 is SGDLS, CDR2 YYNGEE, per germline.

This chain connects TRBV13 to TRBJ1-5; D unresolved. The CDR3 is 14 amino acids. V lost 6 bases and J lost 8, with 17 bases in between. CDR1 and CDR2 (germline): PRHDT, FYEKMQ (reference sequence). The CDR3 reads CASSYSGSREPQHF. DNA for the CDR3: TGTGCCAGCAGTTACTCGGGGAGTAGGGAGCCCCAGCATTTT.

The chain uses TRBV10-2 and TRBJ2-7; D is undetermined. Germline lookup yields CDR1 WSHSY and CDR2 SAAADI. Trimming took 3 bases from V and 3 from J, leaving 6 bases between them. This CDR3 is built from 12 residues. This CDR3 is CASSDNYYEQYF. CDR3 DNA: TGCGCCAGCAGTGACAATTACTACGAGCAGTACTTC.

This clonotype showed up just a few times. The chain employs TRBV3-1 and TRBJ2-3; D gene ambiguous. The germline V and J ends were trimmed by 1 base and 6 bases, with 5 bases remaining between them. The CDR3 consists of 12 residues. CDR1 and CDR2 (germline): LGHDT, YNNKEL (reference sequence). The CDR3 protein is CASSQVADTQYF. The CDR3 DNA reads TGTGCCAGCAGCCAAGTTGCCGATACGCAGTATTTT.

This clonotype was found a few times. This rearrangement joins TRBV2 to TRBJ1-3, with 10 bases identical to TRBD1. This CDR3 is 15 amino acids long. V trimming: 4 bases; J trimming: 2 bases; junction bases outside the gene matches: 2. CDR1 is SNHLY and CDR2 is FYNNEI in the germline V gene. CDR3 sequence: CASSGDRGAGNTIYF. DNA for the CDR3: TGTGCCAGCAGTGGGGACAGGGGCGCTGGAAACACCATATATTTT. Complete variable domain (other parts from reference TRBV2 and TRBJ1-3): EPEVTQTPSHQVTQMGQEVILRCVPISNHLYFYWYRQILGQKVEFLVSFYNNEISEKSEIFDDQFSVERPDGSNFTLKIRSTKLEDSAMYFCASSGDRGAGNTIYFGEGSWLTVV.

Turning to this clonotype: A much larger clone lies a single base off, so this may be a read error. The V and J genes are TRBV18 and TRBJ2-7; D is unresolved. The germline V gene has CDR1 KGHSH and CDR2 LQKENI. This CDR3 spans 14 amino acids. CDR3 coding DNA: TGTGCCAGCTTACCAGTGGAATTCTCCTACGAGCAGTACTTC. Residues: CASLPVEFSYEQYF.

This clonotype was counted at least ten times. The V gene is TRBV5-1, the J gene TRBJ1-2; D may be TRBD1 (6 bases). Germline CDR1 reads SGHRS; CDR2 reads YFSETQ. V was shortened by 4 bases and J by 8 bases, with 18 bases between the two germline ends. This CDR3 region has 14 residues. The CDR3: CASSPDRPPWGYTF. DNA for the CDR3: TGCGCCAGCAGCCCAGACAGGCCTCCTTGGGGCTACACCTTC.

V usage is TRBV7-6 and J usage is TRBJ2-5, with D perhaps TRBD1 (5 bases). Looked up from germline, CDR1 is SGHVS and CDR2 is FNYEAQ. This CDR3 contains 15 residues. V was shortened by 1 base and J by 2 bases, with 11 bases between the two germline ends. The CDR3 loop is CASSLGDRTQETQYF. The CDR3 DNA follows: TGTGCCAGCAGCTTAGGAGACAGAACTCAAGAGACCCAGTACTTC.

The rearrangement joins TRBV4-3 to TRBJ1-1; D perhaps matches TRBD1 (5 bases). The ends were cut back, 4 bases at V and 11 bases at J, with 23 bases in the middle. The CDR3 loop spans 15 amino acids. CDR1 LGHNA and CDR2 YSLEER come from the germline V gene. This chain's CDR3 is CASSPIVHKGIRAFF. The CDR3 coding sequence is TGCGCCAGCAGCCCTATTGTCCACAAGGGGATTCGGGCTTTCTTT.

The chain links TRBV7-9 to TRBJ2-5; D is perhaps TRBD2 (6 bases). V was trimmed by 5 bases and J by 4 bases, leaving 14 bases between them. Germline V CDR1 and CDR2: SEHNR, FQNEAQ (reference sequence). The CDR3 length is 14 residues. The CDR3 DNA sequence: TGTGCCAGCAGCGTACCCGGGGGTGCAGAGACCCAGTACTTC. Its translation is CASSVPGGAETQYF.

The gene calls are TRBV3-2 and TRBJ2-3; the table assigns TRBD1, which was not confirmed against the DNA. TRBV3-2 is marked as a pseudogene. This CDR3 comprises 15 residues. The CDR3 coding sequence is TGTGCCAGCAGCCAAGACCCCTATGGGGCAGATACGCAGTATTTT. The encoded protein is CASSQDPYGADTQYF.

The chain carries TRBV10-1 and TRBJ2-5; D unresolved. The CDR3 is 13 amino acids. The ends were cut back, 4 bases at V and 5 bases at J, with 11 bases in the middle. The V gene's germline CDR1 is WNHNN and CDR2 SYGVQD (reference sequence). CDR3 bases: TGCGCCAGCAGTGTCGCCTGGACGGAGACCCAGTACTTC. It codes for CASSVAWTETQYF.

The chain joins TRBV2 to TRBJ2-3, with 8 bases lining up with TRBD2. The trim removed 6 bases at V and 6 bases at J, leaving 11 bases unmatched. Germline-derived CDR1 and CDR2 are SNHLY and FYNNEI. The CDR3 runs to 15 residues. The CDR3, as DNA: TGTGCCAGCAGGCCGAGCGGGGGCCGCGGGGATACGCAGTATTTT. Encoded protein: CASRPSGGRGDTQYF.